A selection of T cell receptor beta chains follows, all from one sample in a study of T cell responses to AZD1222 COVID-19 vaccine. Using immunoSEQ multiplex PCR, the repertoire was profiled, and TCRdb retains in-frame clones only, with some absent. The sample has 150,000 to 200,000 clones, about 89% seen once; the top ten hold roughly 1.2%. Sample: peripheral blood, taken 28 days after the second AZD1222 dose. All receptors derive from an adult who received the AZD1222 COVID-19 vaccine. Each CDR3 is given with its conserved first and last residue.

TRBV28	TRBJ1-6	CASSRAGTLNSPLHF
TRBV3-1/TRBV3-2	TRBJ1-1	CASSPTVMNTEAFF
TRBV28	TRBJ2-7	CASTPSGYRGHEQYF
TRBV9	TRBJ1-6	CASSVEEGRSSPLHF
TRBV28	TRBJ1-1	CASSFWGSNTEAFF
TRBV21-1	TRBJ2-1	CAPQGDRGEQFF
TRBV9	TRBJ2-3	CASTPGTGADTQYF
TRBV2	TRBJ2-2	CASSATSGRAGGELFF
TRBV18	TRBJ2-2	CASSLGTGGLPPNTGELFF
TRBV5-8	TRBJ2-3	CASSSDISTDTQYF